The present T cell receptor (beta chain) was sequenced within a study of lymphopenia after photon versus proton radiotherapy. Notes on the study in general: Post-nadir diversity loss with photons came from oligoclonal expansion, particularly CD8+ Temra cells.

The germline CDR1 and CDR2 sequences are MNHEY and SMNVEV (reference sequence). The CDR3 has 15 amino acids. J gave up 4 bases and V 5 bases, and 6 bases lay outside the gene matches. As regards this clone: Its antigen remains unidentified.

Assay used: immunoSEQ multiplex PCR; TCRdb lists only in-frame clones, some missing. This sample has 25,000 to 30,000 clones, with approximately 90% found just once. The J gene is TRBJ2-1, the V gene TRBV27, with 9 positions matching TRBD1. The sequence was obtained from a woman aged 60-75 years with cholangiocarcinoma. Some clones in this sample may be carry-over from other donors' samples. Sequenced here: peripheral blood, sampled from a patient treated with proton-based radiotherapy. The chain's CDR3 is CASSVGTGSYNEQFF. DNA for the CDR3: TGTGCCAGCAGTGTAGGGACAGGGTCATACAATGAGCAGTTCTTC.